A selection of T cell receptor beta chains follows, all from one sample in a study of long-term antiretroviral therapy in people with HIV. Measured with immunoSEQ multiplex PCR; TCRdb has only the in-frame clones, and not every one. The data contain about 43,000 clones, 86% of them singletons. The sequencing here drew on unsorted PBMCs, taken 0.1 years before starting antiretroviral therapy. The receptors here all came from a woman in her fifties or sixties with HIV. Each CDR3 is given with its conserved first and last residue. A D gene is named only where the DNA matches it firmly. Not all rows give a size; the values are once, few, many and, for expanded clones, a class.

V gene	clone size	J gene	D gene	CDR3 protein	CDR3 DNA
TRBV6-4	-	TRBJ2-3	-	CASSAGLEDGTDTQYF	TGTGCCAGCAGTGCCGGTTTGGAGGACGGCACAGATACGCAGTATTTT
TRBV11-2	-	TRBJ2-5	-	CASSPGPTQETQYF	TGTGCCAGCAGCCCGGGCCCTACCCAAGAGACCCAGTACTTC
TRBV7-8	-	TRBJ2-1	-	CASSSLGSGTRYNEQFF	TGTGCCAGCAGCTCACTTGGGTCCGGGACTCGCTACAATGAGCAGTTCTTC
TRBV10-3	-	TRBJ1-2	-	CAIRVGAQDGYTF	TGTGCCATCAGAGTCGGGGCTCAGGATGGCTACACCTTC
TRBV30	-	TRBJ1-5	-	CAWRPLRGASQPQHF	TGTGCCTGGAGACCACTCCGGGGGGCGAGTCAGCCCCAGCATTTT
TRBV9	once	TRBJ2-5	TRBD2	CASSVGWGGQETQYF	TGTGCCAGCAGCGTAGGCTGGGGGGGCCAAGAGACCCAGTACTTC
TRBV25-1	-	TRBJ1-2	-	CASSEFPGQWSGYTF	TGTGCCAGCAGTGAATTTCCAGGGCAGTGGAGTGGCTACACCTTC
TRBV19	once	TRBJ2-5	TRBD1	CASSIDHGTGWEETQYF	TGTGCCAGTAGTATAGATCATGGGACAGGGTGGGAAGAGACCCAGTACTTC
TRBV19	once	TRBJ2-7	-	CASSPYGASYEQYF	TGTGCCAGTAGCCCTTATGGGGCGTCCTACGAGCAGTACTTC
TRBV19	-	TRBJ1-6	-	CASSIPQGHSPLHF	TGTGCCAGTAGTATCCCCCAGGGGCATTCACCCCTCCACTTT
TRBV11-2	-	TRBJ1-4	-	CASSRSLALDEKLFF	TGTGCCAGCAGCCGTTCCTTGGCCCTGGATGAAAAACTGTTTTTT
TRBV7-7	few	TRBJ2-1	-	CASSAGPGGEQFF	TGTGCTAGCAGCGCGGGACCAGGAGGTGAGCAGTTCTTC
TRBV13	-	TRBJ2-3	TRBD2	CASSGHWTSGDTDTQYF	TGTGCCAGCAGCGGACACTGGACTAGCGGAGACACAGATACGCAGTATTTT
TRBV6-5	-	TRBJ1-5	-	CASSYDRNQPQHF	TGTGCCAGCAGTTATGACAGGAATCAGCCCCAGCATTTT
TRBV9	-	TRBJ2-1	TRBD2	CASSSRLAGRNEQFF	TGTGCCAGCAGCTCTAGACTAGCGGGGCGGAATGAGCAGTTCTTC
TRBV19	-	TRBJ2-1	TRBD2	CASSMLHGGAVNEQFF	TGTGCCAGTAGTATGTTACACGGGGGGGCCGTTAATGAGCAGTTCTTC
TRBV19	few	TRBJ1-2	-	CASHRSSYGYTF	TGTGCCAGTCACAGGTCGAGCTATGGCTACACCTTC
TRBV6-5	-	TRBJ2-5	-	CATRQETQYF	TGTGCCACCCGACAAGAGACCCAGTACTTC
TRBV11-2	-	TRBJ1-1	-	CASSLVAGAGAFF	TGTGCCAGCAGCTTAGTCGCGGGGGCAGGTGCTTTCTTT
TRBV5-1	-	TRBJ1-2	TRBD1	CASSSTDTGGAYGYTF	TGCGCCAGCAGCTCGACCGACACAGGGGGCGCCTATGGCTACACCTTC
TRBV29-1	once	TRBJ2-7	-	CSVEETMGQYF	TGCAGCGTTGAGGAGACCATGGGGCAGTACTTC
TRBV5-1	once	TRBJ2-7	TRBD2	CASSLVSGTSRSYEQYF	TGCGCCAGCAGCTTGGTTTCCGGGACTAGCAGGTCCTACGAGCAGTACTTC
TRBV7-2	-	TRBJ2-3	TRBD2	CASSLQAGGLNTQYF	TGTGCCAGCAGCTTACAAGCGGGGGGGCTTAATACGCAGTATTTT
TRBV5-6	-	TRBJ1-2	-	CASSLDSGYTF	TGTGCCAGCAGCCTCGATAGTGGCTACACCTTC
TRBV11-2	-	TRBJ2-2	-	CASRLGVTGELFF	TGTGCCAGCAGATTGGGCGTAACCGGGGAGCTGTTTTTT
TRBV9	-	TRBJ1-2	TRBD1	CASSVEDRGLYGYTF	TGTGCCAGCAGCGTAGAAGACAGGGGGCTCTATGGCTACACCTTC
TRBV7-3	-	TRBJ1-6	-	CASSLSSSYNSPLHF	TGTGCCAGCAGCTTGAGTAGCTCCTATAATTCACCCCTCCACTTT
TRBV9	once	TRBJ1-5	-	CASSVGGNNQPQHF	TGTGCCAGCAGCGTCGGAGGAAACAATCAGCCCCAGCATTTT
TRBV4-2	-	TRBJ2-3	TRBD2	CASSQARGVYTDTQYF	TGTGCCAGCAGCCAAGCCCGGGGGGTCTACACAGATACGCAGTATTTT
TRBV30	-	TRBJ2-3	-	CAWGSGPGTDTQYF	TGTGCCTGGGGCAGTGGCCCAGGGACAGATACGCAGTATTTT
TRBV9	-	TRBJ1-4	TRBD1	CASSAPTGGTNEKLFF	TGTGCCAGCAGCGCCCCAACAGGGGGGACTAATGAAAAACTGTTTTTT
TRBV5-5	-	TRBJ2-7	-	CASGGTLTYEQYF	TGTGCCAGCGGGGGGACCCTTACCTACGAGCAGTACTTC
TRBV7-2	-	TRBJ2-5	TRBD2	CASSLGLAPTGGETQYF	TGTGCCAGCAGCTTAGGGCTAGCCCCTACGGGGGGGGAGACCCAGTACTTC
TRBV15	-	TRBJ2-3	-	CATSRVSALTDTQYF	TGTGCCACCAGCAGAGTGTCAGCTTTGACAGATACGCAGTATTTT
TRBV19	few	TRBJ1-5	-	CASSILELSGQPQHF	TGTGCCAGTAGTATTTTAGAGCTCTCCGGTCAGCCCCAGCATTTT
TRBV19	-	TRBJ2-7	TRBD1	CASSIPGTGRNEQYF	TGTGCCAGTAGTATCCCAGGGACAGGTCGGAACGAGCAGTACTTC
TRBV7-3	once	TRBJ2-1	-	CASSSGRSSYNEQFF	TGTGCCAGCAGCTCAGGCCGGAGCTCCTACAATGAGCAGTTCTTC
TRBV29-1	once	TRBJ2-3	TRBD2	CSVEGVAGARTDTQYF	TGCAGCGTTGAAGGAGTAGCGGGGGCGAGGACAGATACGCAGTATTTT
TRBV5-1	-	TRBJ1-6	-	CASSIVLNSPLHF	TGCGCCAGCAGCATTGTACTGAATTCACCCCTCCACTTT
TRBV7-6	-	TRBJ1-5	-	CASSFGRDQPQHF	TGTGCCAGCAGCTTCGGTCGGGATCAGCCCCAGCATTTT
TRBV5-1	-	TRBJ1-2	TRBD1	CASSLDNPGQNYGYTF	TGCGCCAGCAGCTTGGACAATCCGGGACAGAACTATGGCTACACCTTC
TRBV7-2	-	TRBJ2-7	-	CASSLDHEQYF	TGTGCCAGCAGCTTAGACCACGAGCAGTACTTC
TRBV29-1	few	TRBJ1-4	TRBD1	CSSRDSDEKLFF	TGCAGCTCCCGGGACAGCGATGAAAAACTGTTTTTT
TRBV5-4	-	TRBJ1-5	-	CASSLQGGSSNQPQHF	TGTGCCAGCAGCTTACAGGGCGGGAGTAGCAATCAGCCCCAGCATTTT
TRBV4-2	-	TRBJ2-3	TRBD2	CASSLQALAGGGGTDTQYF	TGTGCCAGCAGCCTCCAGGCTCTAGCGGGGGGAGGGGGCACAGATACGCAGTATTTT
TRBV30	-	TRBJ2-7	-	CAWSVELYEQYF	TGTGCCTGGAGTGTAGAGCTGTACGAGCAGTACTTC
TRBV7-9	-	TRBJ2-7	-	CASSLGGAPYEQYF	TGTGCCAGCAGCTTAGGGGGGGCCCCCTACGAGCAGTACTTC
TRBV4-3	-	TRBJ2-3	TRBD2	CASSQASLNGGAGYTQYF	TGCGCCAGCAGCCAAGCTTCTCTGAACGGGGGGGCCGGGTATACGCAGTATTTT
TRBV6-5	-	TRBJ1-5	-	CAGRSGSNQPQHF	TGTGCCGGCCGCTCGGGGAGCAATCAGCCCCAGCATTTT
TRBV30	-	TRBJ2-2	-	CAWSRMPNTGELFF	TGTGCCTGGAGCAGGATGCCGAACACCGGGGAGCTGTTTTTT
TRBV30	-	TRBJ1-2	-	CASPIGPSNYGYTF	TGTGCCTCTCCTATAGGGCCGTCGAACTATGGCTACACCTTC
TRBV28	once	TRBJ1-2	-	CASSTTGTSHGYTF	TGTGCCAGCAGTACAACCGGGACATCTCATGGCTACACCTTC
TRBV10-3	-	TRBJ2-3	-	CAISRGGRTDTQYF	TGTGCCATCAGCCGCGGCGGCCGCACAGATACGCAGTATTTT
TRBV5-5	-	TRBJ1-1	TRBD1	CASSLAPGGALNTEAFF	TGTGCCAGCAGCTTGGCGCCAGGGGGCGCGCTGAACACTGAAGCTTTCTTT
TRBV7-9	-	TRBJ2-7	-	CASSLGGDSYEQYF	TGTGCCAGCAGCTTAGGGGGGGACTCCTACGAGCAGTACTTC
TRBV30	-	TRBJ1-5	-	CAWSGGGSNQPQHF	TGTGCCTGGAGTGGGGGAGGCAGCAATCAGCCCCAGCATTTT
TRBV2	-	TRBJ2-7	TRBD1	CASRGQGPAYEQYF	TGTGCCAGCAGGGGACAGGGGCCCGCCTACGAGCAGTACTTC
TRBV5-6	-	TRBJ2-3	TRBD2	CASSTAGGPGTDTQYF	TGTGCCAGCAGCACTGCGGGGGGGCCTGGAACAGATACGCAGTATTTT
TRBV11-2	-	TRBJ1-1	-	CASSLTYAGPRSNTEAFF	TGTGCCAGCAGCTTAACCTACGCCGGACCGAGATCGAACACTGAAGCTTTCTTT
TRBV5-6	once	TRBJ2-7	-	CASSLGRYEQYF	TGTGCCAGCAGCCTCGGCCGGTACGAGCAGTACTTC